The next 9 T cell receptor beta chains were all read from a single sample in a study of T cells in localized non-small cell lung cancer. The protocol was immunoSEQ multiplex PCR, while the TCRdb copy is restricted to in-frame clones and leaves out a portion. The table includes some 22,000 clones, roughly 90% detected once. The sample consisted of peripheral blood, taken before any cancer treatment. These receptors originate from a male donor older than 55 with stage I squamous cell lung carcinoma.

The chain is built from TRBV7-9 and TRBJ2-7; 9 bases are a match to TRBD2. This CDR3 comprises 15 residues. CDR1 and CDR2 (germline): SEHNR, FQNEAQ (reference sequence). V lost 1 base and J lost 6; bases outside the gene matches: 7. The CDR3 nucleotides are TGTGCCAGCAGCTTAGGAGGGACTAGCAGAAGCGAGCAGTACTTC. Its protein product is CASSLGGTSRSEQYF.

The CDR3 sequence: CASSLAAGGSTDTQYF. In DNA, the CDR3 is TGTGCCAGCAGCTTGGCAGCGGGAGGGTCGACAGATACGCAGTATTTT. This chain links TRBV5-4 with TRBJ2-3, with TRBD2 identical over 10 bases. The CDR3 is made up of 16 amino acids. Trimming cost V 0 bases and J 3 bases; bases outside gene matches: 4. Per the germline V gene, CDR1 is SGHNT and CDR2 is YYREEE (reference sequence).

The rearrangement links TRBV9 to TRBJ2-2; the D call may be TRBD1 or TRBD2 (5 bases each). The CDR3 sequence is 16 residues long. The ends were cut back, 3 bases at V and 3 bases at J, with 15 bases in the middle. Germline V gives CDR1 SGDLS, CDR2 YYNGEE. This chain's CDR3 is CASSAQTGLHTGELFF. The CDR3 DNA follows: TGTGCCAGCAGCGCTCAAACGGGGCTACACACCGGGGAGCTGTTTTTT.

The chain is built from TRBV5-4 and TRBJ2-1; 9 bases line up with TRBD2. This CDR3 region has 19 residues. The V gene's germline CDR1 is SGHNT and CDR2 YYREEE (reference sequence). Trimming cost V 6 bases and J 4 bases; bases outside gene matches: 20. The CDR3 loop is CASTLAYGSGRTFYNEQFF. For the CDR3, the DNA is TGTGCCAGCACCCTCGCTTATGGGAGCGGGAGGACTTTTTACAATGAGCAGTTCTTC.

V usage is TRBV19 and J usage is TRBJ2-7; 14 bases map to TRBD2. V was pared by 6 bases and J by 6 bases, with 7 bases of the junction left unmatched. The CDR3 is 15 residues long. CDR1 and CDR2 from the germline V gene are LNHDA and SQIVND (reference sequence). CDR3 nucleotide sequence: TGTGCCAGTAGGCCGGGACTAGCGGGAGCTCGCGAGCAGTACTTC. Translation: CASRPGLAGAREQYF.

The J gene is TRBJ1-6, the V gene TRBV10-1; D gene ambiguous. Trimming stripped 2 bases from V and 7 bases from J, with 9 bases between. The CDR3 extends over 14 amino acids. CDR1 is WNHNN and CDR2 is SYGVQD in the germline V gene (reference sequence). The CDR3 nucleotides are TGCGCCAGCAGTGAGGGCGGGAACAATTCACCCCTCCACTTT. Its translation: CASSEGGNNSPLHF.

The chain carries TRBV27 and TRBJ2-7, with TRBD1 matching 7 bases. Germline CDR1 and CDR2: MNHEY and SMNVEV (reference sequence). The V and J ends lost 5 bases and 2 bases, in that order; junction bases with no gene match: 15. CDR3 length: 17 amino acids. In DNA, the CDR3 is TGTGCCAGCAGTAAAATTTATGGGACAGATAAAACCTACGAGCAGTACTTC. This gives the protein CASSKIYGTDKTYEQYF.

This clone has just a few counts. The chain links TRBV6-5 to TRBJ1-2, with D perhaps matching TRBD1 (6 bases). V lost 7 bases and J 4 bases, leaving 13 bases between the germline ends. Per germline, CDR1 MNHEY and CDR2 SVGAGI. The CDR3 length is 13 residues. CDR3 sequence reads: CASKSVTGYGYTF. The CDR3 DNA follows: TGTGCCAGCAAATCCGTGACAGGCTATGGCTACACCTTC.

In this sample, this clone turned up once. In DNA, the CDR3 is TGTGCCATCAGTGAACAGGGGAGCGAGCAGTACTTC. This codes for CAISEQGSEQYF. V gene TRBV10-3 combines with J gene TRBJ2-7, with 7 bases lining up with TRBD1. CDR1 and CDR2 (germline): ENHRY, SYGVKD. V lost 3 bases, J lost 6 bases, and 2 bases stayed unmatched. The CDR3 is 12 amino acids.